This record looks at one T cell receptor (beta chain) sequence and its context. Amplified TCR beta CDR3 regions derived from RNA transcripts. Researchers ran a first-round RT-PCR on the TCR CDR3 using the HTBI primer set. TCRdb re-called the multiplex PCR reads through MiXCR, storing one row per CDR3 protein. The sample lists approximately 690,000 distinct CDR3 sequences; under 25% were seen once. Per germline, CDR1 SGHRS and CDR2 YFSETQ. CDR3 length: 18 residues. Trimming left V 0 bases short and J 1 base short, with 19 bases between. Every diagnosis used clinical symptoms, serum thyroxine and TRAb, thyroid ultrasound and orbital computed tomography. The data are from a study of T cells in Graves' hyperthyroidism and ophthalmopathy. Whole-study context: Initial diagnosis, before any treatment, was when peripheral blood was collected.

J is TRBJ1-1 and V is TRBV5-1, with TRBD1 as a possible D gene (6 bases). Input material: blood. The receptor was isolated from a man between 25 and 39 years old with Graves' ophthalmopathy. This chain's CDR3 is CASSLDWSGAGANTEAFF. The CDR3 nucleotides read TGCGCCAGCAGCTTGGATTGGTCAGGGGCAGGGGCGAACACTGAAGCTTTCTTT.